The text below deals with one T cell receptor beta chain. Enrolment of Seattle patients took place during active infection, and they were followed longitudinally. J was trimmed by 5 bases and V by 5 bases; bases with no gene match: 5. The CDR3 extends over 16 amino acids. Germline V gene lookup returns CDR1 LNHDA and CDR2 SQIVND (reference sequence). The data derive from a study of blood T cell repertoires in COVID-19. Study-wide background: Sites in the United States, Italy and Spain provided acute and convalescent COVID-19 samples.

TCRdb keeps only in-frame clones here, not all; method: immunoSEQ multiplex PCR. The sample includes roughly 390,000 clones, 70% to 90% of them seen just once. What was sequenced was peripheral blood. The chain uses TRBV19 and TRBJ2-1, with 14 positions matching TRBD2. The receptor comes from a woman in her thirties with COVID-19, enrolled during active disease. The CDR3 DNA is TGTGCCAGTAGTGCCCGACTAGCGGGAGGGGACAATGAGCAGTTCTTC. This translates into CASSARLAGGDNEQFF.